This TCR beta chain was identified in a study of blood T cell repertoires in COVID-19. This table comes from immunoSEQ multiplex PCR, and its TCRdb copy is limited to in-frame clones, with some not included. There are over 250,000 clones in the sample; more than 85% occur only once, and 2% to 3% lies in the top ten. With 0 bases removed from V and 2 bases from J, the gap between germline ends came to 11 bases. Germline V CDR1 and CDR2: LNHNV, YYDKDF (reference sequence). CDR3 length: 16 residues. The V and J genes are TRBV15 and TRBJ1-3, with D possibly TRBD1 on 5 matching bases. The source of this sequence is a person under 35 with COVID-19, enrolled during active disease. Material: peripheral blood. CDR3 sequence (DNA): TGTGCCACCAGCAGAGACACCTCAGGGACTGGAAACACCATATATTTT. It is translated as CATSRDTSGTGNTIYF. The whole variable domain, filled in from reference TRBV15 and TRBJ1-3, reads DAMVIQNPRYQVTQFGKPVTLSCSQTLNHNVMYWYQQKSSQAPKLLFHYYDKDFNNEADTPDNFQSRRPNTSFCFLDIRSPGLGDTAMYLCATSRDTSGTGNTIYFGEGSWLTVV.